This TCR beta chain comes out of a study of CXCR3-negative and CXCR3-positive naive CD8 T cells. Regarding the study as a whole: Both of the naive subsets showed about the same high diversity, but memory CD8+ cells had much less. Compared with CXCR3-negative naive cells, CXCR3-positive naive cells showed more hydrophobic TRB CDR3s.

CDR1 and CDR2 from the germline V gene are LGHNA and YSLEER. The CDR3 is 15 residues long. A note on this clonotype: What it recognizes is unknown.

The method, 5' RACE with UMI labels, was used to prepare the TRB cDNA libraries. TCRdb reprocessed the 5' RACE reads, keeping one entry per CDR3 protein, no DNA. The sample spans 100,000 to 150,000 distinct CDR3 sequences; the ten largest clones claim approximately 0.4%. This sequence was found in a human donor in good health. Some clones in this sample may be carry-over from other donors' samples. The sequenced sample was naive CXCR3+ CD8+ T cells from blood. Subset indicated: CD45RO-CCR7+CD27+CD95- naive CD8+ T cells expressing CXCR3 (TNR3+). J is TRBJ2-1 and V is TRBV4-3; TCRdb's assignment of TRBD1 cannot be checked, as there is no DNA. CDR3 amino acids: CASSQDLSGGNEQFF.